These 20 T cell receptor beta chains originate from one sample sequenced in a study of T cell responses to AZD1222 COVID-19 vaccine. The table came from immunoSEQ multiplex PCR; TCRdb's copy has only in-frame clones and leaves some out. The sample shows roughly 180,000 clones, roughly nine tenths of them seen only once. Sequencing was performed on peripheral blood, taken 28 days after the second AZD1222 dose. These receptors came from an adult who received the AZD1222 COVID-19 vaccine.

Only a few counts were recorded for this clone. CDR3 DNA sequence: TGTGCCTGGAGCCGGGGACAGAACTTCTATGGCTACACCTTC. It specifies CAWSRGQNFYGYTF. The rearrangement uses TRBV30 and TRBJ1-2, with 7 bases matching TRBD1. Germline CDR1 and CDR2: GTSNPN and SVGIG (reference sequence). The length of the CDR3 is 14 residues. The junction had 8 bases not matched to a gene; V was cut back by 3 bases and J by 4 bases. The variable domain in full, with the rest retrieved from reference TRBV30 and TRBJ1-2, is SQTIHQWPATLVQPVGSPLSLECTVEGTSNPNLYWYRQAAGRGLQLLFYSVGIGQISSEVPQNLSASRPQDRQFILSSKKLLLSDSGFYLCAWSRGQNFYGYTFGSGTRLTVV.

This clone was seen just once. V and J are TRBV2 and TRBJ1-3; 7 nucleotides line up with TRBD1. Germline V lookup: CDR1 SNHLY, CDR2 FYNNEI. CDR3 length: 14 amino acids. Unmatched junction bases numbered 6, after V lost 8 bases and J lost 2 bases. The CDR3 loop reads CASRDRAAGNTIYF. CDR3 DNA: TGTGCCAGCCGAGACAGGGCCGCTGGAAACACCATATATTTT. Full variable domain (rest looked up from reference TRBV2 and TRBJ1-3): EPEVTQTPSHQVTQMGQEVILRCVPISNHLYFYWYRQILGQKVEFLVSFYNNEISEKSEIFDDQFSVERPDGSNFTLKIRSTKLEDSAMYFCASRDRAAGNTIYFGEGSWLTVV.

The gene calls are TRBV21-1 and TRBJ2-7; the table's D call, TRBD1, was not checked against the DNA. TRBV21-1 is reported as a pseudogene. This CDR3 contains 17 residues. CDR3 protein: CASSNHGGQGSSYEQYF. In nucleotides, the CDR3 is TGTGCCAGCAGCAATCATGGCGGACAGGGGAGCTCCTACGAGCAGTACTTC.

This chain links TRBV19 with TRBJ2-1; no firm D call. Germline V gives CDR1 LNHDA, CDR2 SQIVND (reference sequence). Between the trimmed V and J ends, which lost 7 bases and 0 bases, there was a span of 10 bases. The CDR3 is 14 residues long. The CDR3 protein is CASMWGSSYNEQFF. Written as DNA, the CDR3 is TGTGCCAGTATGTGGGGAAGCTCCTACAATGAGCAGTTCTTC.

The chain recombines TRBV29-1 with TRBJ2-7, with D unresolved. From germline, CDR1 is SQVTM and CDR2 ANQGSEA. This CDR3 has 12 residues. The V gene lost 7 bases and the J gene lost 3 bases, with 13 bases spanning the gap. The CDR3 loop is CSATDGIYEQYF. In DNA form, the CDR3 reads TGCAGCGCCACAGATGGAATCTACGAGCAGTACTTC.

The chain joins TRBV4-3 to TRBJ1-1; D gene unclear. The CDR3 has 14 amino acids. Trimming left V 0 bases short and J 1 base short, with 6 bases between. The germline V gene has CDR1 LGHNA and CDR2 YSLEER. The DNA of the CDR3 is TGCGCCAGCAGCCAAGATTGGAAGAACACTGAAGCTTTCTTT. It translates to CASSQDWKNTEAFF.

The V and J genes are TRBV7-8 and TRBJ1-1; D is uncertain. Trimming took off 5 bases at V and 1 base at J, with 8 bases between the two ends. CDR3 length: 13 amino acids. CDR1 and CDR2 from the germline V gene are SGHVS and FQNEAQ. CDR3 amino acids: CASSHDPNTEAFF. In DNA, the CDR3 is TGTGCCAGCAGCCACGATCCGAACACTGAAGCTTTCTTT.

This sequence joins TRBV5-1 and TRBJ1-2; D is possibly TRBD1 (6 bases). Germline V gives CDR1 SGHRS, CDR2 YFSETQ. With 0 bases removed from V and 2 bases from J, the gap between germline ends came to 8 bases. This CDR3 spans 14 amino acids. The CDR3 reads CASSLDGQNYGYTF. The CDR3 DNA reads TGCGCCAGCAGCTTGGACGGACAGAACTATGGCTACACCTTC.

The chain employs TRBV27 and TRBJ1-4, with 8 bases fitting TRBD1. V trimming: 7 bases; J trimming: 7 bases; junction bases outside the gene matches: 11. The CDR3 totals 15 residues. The germline CDR1 and CDR2 sequences are MNHEY and SMNVEV (reference sequence). The chain's CDR3 is CASKWSGRGLEKLFF. The CDR3 coding sequence is TGTGCCAGCAAGTGGAGTGGCAGGGGGCTTGAAAAACTGTTTTTT.

V is TRBV30 and J is TRBJ1-3; D is ambiguous. CDR1 is GTSNPN and CDR2 is SVGIG in the germline V gene (reference sequence). The CDR3 is made up of 15 amino acids. Deletions cut 2 bases from V and 0 bases from J, with 11 bases between. In DNA, the CDR3 is TGTGCCTGGAGTCCCTTCCGGGCCTCTGGAAACACCATATATTTT. This codes for CAWSPFRASGNTIYF.

V usage is TRBV4-3 and J usage is TRBJ1-6, with unresolved D. This CDR3 has 14 residues. Germline CDR1 LGHNA, CDR2 YSLEER. The V end was cut by 0 bases, the J end by 10 bases, with 10 bases between. The DNA of the CDR3 is TGCGCCAGCAGCCAAGATCTGAGGCTCTCACCCCTCCACTTT. This translates into CASSQDLRLSPLHF.

The chain links TRBV27 to TRBJ2-7; TRBD2 aligns across 8 bases. Looked up from germline, CDR1 is MNHEY and CDR2 is SMNVEV (reference sequence). The CDR3 runs 15 residues. Trimming cost V 3 bases and J 3 bases; bases outside gene matches: 7. The CDR3 loop reads CASSFRPSGRYEQYF. The CDR3, as DNA: TGTGCCAGCAGTTTTCGGCCTAGCGGGCGCTACGAGCAGTACTTC.

The rearrangement uses TRBV7-9 and TRBJ1-2; no clear D gene. V gave up 4 bases and J gave up 2 bases, with 8 bases separating them. Germline CDR1 and CDR2: SEHNR and FQNEAQ (reference sequence). The CDR3 runs 13 residues. CDR3 loop: CASSSTVNYGYTF. CDR3 coding DNA: TGTGCCAGCAGCTCAACAGTGAACTATGGCTACACCTTC.

The chain carries TRBV6-1 and TRBJ1-1; tentative D call: TRBD1 (5 bases). The V and J ends lost 3 bases and 3 bases respectively, with 11 bases between them. Germline CDR1 MNHNS, CDR2 SASEGT. The CDR3 is 14 residues long. DNA for the CDR3: TGTGCCAGCAGTGAGCGCCCCAGGGACACTGAAGCTTTCTTT. This sequence encodes CASSERPRDTEAFF.

The chain couples TRBV4-2 to TRBJ1-4, with D unresolved. The CDR3 loop spans 13 amino acids. The V gene lost 1 base and the J gene lost 7 bases, with 7 bases spanning the gap. CDR1 is LGHNA and CDR2 is YNFKEQ in the germline V gene. The CDR3 region is CASSQGESEKLFF. Written as DNA, the CDR3 is TGTGCCAGCAGCCAAGGGGAATCTGAAAAACTGTTTTTT.

The chain combines TRBV6-2 or TRBV6-3 with TRBJ1-2; D is undetermined. Trimming shortened V by 2 bases and J by 3 bases, and 19 bases separated the two germline ends. The CDR3 has 17 amino acids. Looked up from germline, CDR1 is MNHEY and CDR2 is SVGEGT. This CDR3 reads CASSYGRRGRSDYGYTF. The CDR3 region has the DNA TGTGCCAGCAGTTACGGGCGTAGAGGGAGGTCGGACTATGGCTACACCTTC.

The V and J genes are TRBV30 and TRBJ2-7; TRBD1 agrees at 8 bases. CDR1 GTSNPN and CDR2 SVGIG come from the germline V gene (reference sequence). V lost 2 bases, J lost 2 bases, and 5 bases stayed unmatched. The CDR3 spans 14 residues. The chain's CDR3 is CAWSTDRATYEQYF. The CDR3 nucleotides read TGTGCCTGGAGTACGGACAGGGCGACCTACGAGCAGTACTTC.

This chain joins TRBV2 and TRBJ1-6; TRBD1 matches 7 bases. V shed 1 base and J 10 bases; nucleotides not matched to a gene: 7. Germline V gene sequence: CDR1 SNHLY, CDR2 FYNNEI. The CDR3 consists of 15 residues. This chain's CDR3 is CASSEGDRRGSPLHF. The CDR3 DNA follows: TGTGCCAGCAGTGAAGGGGACAGAAGGGGATCACCCCTCCACTTT. Full variable domain (rest looked up from reference TRBV2 and TRBJ1-6): EPEVTQTPSHQVTQMGQEVILRCVPISNHLYFYWYRQILGQKVEFLVSFYNNEISEKSEIFDDQFSVERPDGSNFTLKIRSTKLEDSAMYFCASSEGDRRGSPLHFGNGTRLTVT.

This clone was observed a single time. This chain uses TRBV29-1 with TRBJ1-1; possible D gene TRBD1, 5 bases. The CDR3 has 13 residues. In germline, CDR1 is SQVTM, CDR2 ANQGSEA. The germline V and J ends were trimmed by 6 bases and 3 bases, with 14 bases remaining between them. The CDR3 region is CSVVGELDTEAFF. The CDR3 bases are TGCAGCGTGGTGGGGGAGCTCGACACTGAAGCTTTCTTT.

The chain joins TRBV7-2 to TRBJ2-5, with 12 bases identical to TRBD2. With V trimmed by 1 base and J by 12 bases, 9 bases remained unmatched. Germline lookup yields CDR1 SGHTA and CDR2 FQGNSA. The length of the CDR3 is 15 residues. DNA for the CDR3: TGTGCCAGCAGCTTAGGGACTAGCGGGGCCCGAACAAAGTACTTC. Translated, it gives CASSLGTSGARTKYF.